The next 31 T cell receptor beta chains were all read from a single sample in a study of blood T cells in healthy people across ages. The use of a sample-barcoded 5' primer and a J-beta primer mix characterized a second PCR of about 6 to 11 cycles. Each CDR3 protein gets one entry after TCRdb re-called the 5' RACE reads with MiXCR. The data hold 700,000 to 950,000 distinct CDR3 sequences, with about 42% observed a single time. Sample: blood. All receptors derive from a woman in her sixties or seventies in good health.

In nucleotides, the CDR3 is TGTGCCAGCAGTTACAAGGTTAACCTCTACAATGAGCAGTTCTTC. It encodes CASSYKVNLYNEQFF. The chain joins TRBV6-2 or TRBV6-3 to TRBJ2-1; D uncertain. Germline V CDR1 and CDR2: MNHEY, SVGEGT. The CDR3 is 15 amino acids. The germline V and J ends were trimmed by 2 bases and 3 bases, with 11 bases remaining between them.

The chain combines TRBV6-2 or TRBV6-3 with TRBJ2-7; D is ambiguous. Germline-derived CDR1 and CDR2 are MNHEY and SVGEGT. This CDR3 contains 15 residues. The V end was cut by 6 bases, the J end by 0 bases, with 15 bases between. This chain's CDR3 is CASRDPPGPSYEQYF. CDR3 in DNA: TGTGCCAGCAGAGACCCCCCCGGCCCCTCCTACGAGCAGTACTTC.

The chain carries TRBV20-1 and TRBJ2-1; possibly TRBD1 or TRBD2 for D (6 bases each). Germline V gives CDR1 DFQATT, CDR2 SNEGSKA (reference sequence). V was clipped by 1 base and J by 5 bases, with 15 bases between them. The CDR3 runs to 15 residues. CDR3 DNA sequence: TGCAGTGCTAGAGCGAGAACGGGGGCCGACAATGAGCAGTTCTTC. This gives the protein CSARARTGADNEQFF.

The rearrangement uses TRBV4-1 and TRBJ2-1, with TRBD2 matching 9 bases. The CDR3 covers 19 residues. Germline V gives CDR1 MGHRA, CDR2 YSYEKL. The V gene end was trimmed by 0 bases and the J gene end by 1 base; junction bases not matched to a gene: 10. CDR3 in amino acids: CASSQDLAGYTTSYNEQFF. The CDR3, as DNA: TGCGCCAGCAGCCAAGACCTAGCGGGGTACACGACGTCCTACAATGAGCAGTTCTTC.

This clonotype was counted only a few times. V gene TRBV5-1 combines with J gene TRBJ2-7; 9 positions agree with TRBD1. The CDR3 runs to 15 residues. V was clipped by 0 bases and J by 3 bases; unmatched bases: 4. Germline values: CDR1 SGHRS, CDR2 YFSETQ. In nucleotides, the CDR3 is TGCGCCAGCAGCTTGGACGGACAGGGGATCTACGAGCAGTACTTC. The encoded protein is CASSLDGQGIYEQYF.

The chain employs TRBV7-3 and TRBJ2-3; no reliable D call. V was clipped by 4 bases and J by 4 bases, with 9 bases between them. The germline CDR1 and CDR2 sequences are SGHTA and FQGTGA. The CDR3 extends over 13 amino acids. The CDR3 region is CASSYLLADTQYF. The CDR3 nucleotides are TGTGCCAGCAGCTACCTCTTAGCAGATACGCAGTATTTT.

This chain links TRBV20-1 with TRBJ2-5; 9 bases agree with TRBD2. Per germline, CDR1 DFQATT and CDR2 SNEGSKA (reference sequence). This CDR3 has 12 amino acids. The CDR3 region is CRCSGSDNEQYF. The CDR3 DNA sequence: TGCAGATGTAGCGGGAGCGACAATGAGCAGTACTTC.

The J gene is TRBJ2-6, the V gene TRBV15, with a weak D call TRBD1 (6 bases). V was clipped by 4 bases and J by 0 bases, with 16 bases between them. This CDR3 comprises 18 residues. Germline-derived CDR1 and CDR2 are LNHNV and YYDKDF (reference sequence). The CDR3 region is CATSKSDSDSSGANVLTF. CDR3 coding DNA: TGTGCCACCAGCAAATCGGACAGCGACTCCTCTGGGGCCAACGTCCTGACTTTC.

As for this clonotype: The junction does not match germline at one end; this may be a read error. The rearrangement links TRBV6-6 to TRBJ2-1; 13 bases match TRBD2. The germline V gene has CDR1 MNHNY and CDR2 SVGAGI (reference sequence). The CDR3 has 15 residues. The chain's CDR3 is CASRTSGGAINGQFF. The CDR3 nucleotides are TGTGCCAGCAGAACTAGCGGGGGGGCAATCAATGGGCAGTTCTTC.

About this clonotype itself: Compared with germline, one end of the junction differs, possibly owing to a read error. The chain carries TRBV24-1 and TRBJ2-7, with D maybe TRBD1 (6 bases). Germline CDR1 and CDR2: KGHDR and SFDVKD. The CDR3 has 12 amino acids. The CDR3 is CATGDYRDKQYF. In DNA form, the CDR3 reads TGTGCCACCGGTGATTACCGGGACAAGCAGTACTTC.

This chain links TRBV24-1 with TRBJ2-3; D is uncertain. The germline V gene has CDR1 KGHDR and CDR2 SFDVKD. This CDR3 contains 11 residues. V dropped 4 bases and J dropped 5 bases, with 3 bases sitting between them. The CDR3 is CATSERDTQYF. CDR3 bases: TGTGCCACCAGTGAGAGAGATACGCAGTATTTT.

V gene TRBV14 combines with J gene TRBJ2-1; 9 bases agree with TRBD1. Trimming removed 2 bases from V and 4 bases from J; junction bases left unmatched: 6. The CDR3 loop spans 16 amino acids. Looked up from germline, CDR1 is SGHDN and CDR2 is FVKESK. CDR3 amino acids: CASSQTGQGRYNEQFF. The CDR3, as DNA: TGTGCCAGCAGCCAAACCGGACAGGGGAGGTACAATGAGCAGTTCTTC.

Of note for this clonotype: One end of the junction fails to match germline, which may point to a read error. V usage is TRBV6-5 and J usage is TRBJ1-1; D call uncertain. Per germline, CDR1 MNHEY and CDR2 SVGAGI. This CDR3 has 12 residues. The DNA for the CDR3 is TGTGCCTGCAGAGCCGGCAGCACTGAAGCTTTCTTT. This gives the protein CACRAGSTEAFF.

This clonotype was detected once. CDR3 coding DNA: TGTGCCAGCAGCCAATATGGGGGAAAAAACTATGGCTACACCTTC. It yields the protein CASSQYGGKNYGYTF. This chain connects TRBV3-1 to TRBJ1-2; weak D call: TRBD1 (5 bases). V lost 2 bases to trimming and J lost 2 bases, with 12 bases between them. The germline V gene encodes CDR1 LGHDT and CDR2 YNNKEL (reference sequence). The CDR3 extends over 15 amino acids. The variable domain in full, completed from reference TRBV3-1 and TRBJ1-2, reads DTAVSQTPKYLVTQMGNDKSIKCEQNLGHDTMYWYKQDSKKFLKIMFSYNNKELIINETVPNRFSPKSPDKAHLNLHINSLELGDSAVYFCASSQYGGKNYGYTFGSGTRLTVV.

This clonotype was observed a few times. The rearrangement links TRBV7-2 to TRBJ2-3; 8 nucleotides align to TRBD2. The CDR3 has 16 residues. With 1 base clipped from V and 5 bases from J, the junction kept 8 bases outside the gene matches. Germline CDR1 and CDR2: SGHTA and FQGNSA. CDR3 in amino acids: CASSLVLGTSKDTQYF. CDR3 sequence (DNA): TGTGCCAGCAGCTTAGTATTAGGGACTAGTAAAGATACGCAGTATTTT.

The V call is TRBV7-2, the J call TRBJ1-4, with 10 positions matching TRBD1. This CDR3 is built from 17 residues. V lost 4 bases and J lost 1; bases outside the gene matches: 6. In germline, CDR1 is SGHTA, CDR2 FQGNSA. In DNA, the CDR3 is TGTGCCAGCAGCTCGGGACAGGGGAGAGGAACTAATGAAAAACTGTTTTTT. It is translated as CASSSGQGRGTNEKLFF.

As to this clonotype: One base away lies a much larger clone, so this may be a sequencing read error. V and J are TRBV7-2 and TRBJ2-5; D perhaps matches TRBD2 (5 bases). Looked up from germline, CDR1 is SGHTA and CDR2 is FQGNSA. The CDR3 sequence is 15 residues long. V was shortened by 5 bases and J by 5 bases, with 18 bases between the two germline ends. The DNA for the CDR3 is TGTGCCAGCAGCGACGACCCGGACTTAGGGGAGACCCAGTACTTC. This encodes CASSDDPDLGETQYF.

This clonotype occurred a few times. This chain connects TRBV29-1 to TRBJ2-5, with D tentatively TRBD1 (5 bases). CDR1 is SQVTM and CDR2 is ANQGSEA in the germline V gene. The CDR3 runs 12 residues. The germline V and J ends were trimmed by 8 bases and 11 bases, with 21 bases remaining between them. CDR3 in DNA: TGCAGCCCGACAGTCCTAGACAATGAGCAGTACTTC. It specifies CSPTVLDNEQYF.

The chain combines TRBV6-2 or TRBV6-3 with TRBJ2-7; 10 positions agree with TRBD2. This CDR3 has 13 residues. J was trimmed by 7 bases and V by 6 bases; bases with no gene match: 6. Looked up from germline, CDR1 is MNHEY and CDR2 is SVGEGT. CDR3 sequence (DNA): TGTGCCAGCAGGCCTAGCGGGAGCAATGAGCAGTACTTC. It encodes CASRPSGSNEQYF.

This clonotype has just one count. The junction shows a germline mismatch at one end, possibly a read error. V gene TRBV6-1 combines with J gene TRBJ2-1; tentatively, D is TRBD1 (6 bases). Germline values: CDR1 MNHNS, CDR2 SASEGT. CDR3 length equals 15 residues. The DNA of the CDR3 is TGTGCCAGCAGTGTACAGGGTTCTTTGAACAATGAGCAGTTATTC. This encodes CASSVQGSLNNEQLF.

This clonotype has only a few counts. The chain has TRBV6-1 and TRBJ2-1; tentatively, D is TRBD1 (6 bases). This CDR3 comprises 15 residues. The V and J ends lost 0 bases and 6 bases respectively, with 12 bases between them. Germline V gives CDR1 MNHNS, CDR2 SASEGT. DNA for the CDR3: TGTGCCAGCAGTGAAGCGGGGGCCGCTTCCAATGAGCAGTTCTTC. Translated, it gives CASSEAGAASNEQFF.

This clonotype has only one observation. The junction shows a germline mismatch at one end, possibly a read error. This sequence joins TRBV3-1 and TRBJ2-6; the match to TRBD1 covers 10 bases. The CDR3 has 17 amino acids. Germline V gene data show CDR1 as LGHDT and CDR2 as YNNKEL (reference sequence). The CDR3 region has the DNA TGTGCCGGCAGCTATGGGACAGGGGTCTCTGGGGCCAACGTCCTGACTTTC. Residues: CAGSYGTGVSGANVLTF.

The rearrangement joins TRBV7-9 to TRBJ1-4, with 8 bases aligning to TRBD1. V trimming: 5 bases; J trimming: 3 bases; junction bases outside the gene matches: 11. The CDR3 consists of 17 residues. Germline V CDR1 and CDR2: SEHNR, FQNEAQ (reference sequence). CDR3 sequence: CASSVIRGRGPNEKLFF. Written as DNA, the CDR3 is TGTGCCAGCAGCGTTATTCGGGGCAGGGGGCCTAATGAAAAACTGTTTTTT.

The chain employs TRBV6-2 or TRBV6-3 and TRBJ2-1, with D possibly TRBD2 on 6 matching bases. V was trimmed by 2 bases and J by 6 bases, leaving 11 bases between them. The length of the CDR3 is 14 residues. Germline-derived CDR1 and CDR2 are MNHEY and SVGEGT. The chain's CDR3 is CASSYIGSGNEQFF. The DNA of the CDR3 is TGTGCCAGCAGTTACATCGGTAGCGGCAATGAGCAGTTCTTC.

This clonotype was seen more than once but under ten times. The gene calls are TRBV7-2 and TRBJ2-1, with D perhaps matching TRBD2 (6 bases). Germline values: CDR1 SGHTA, CDR2 FQGNSA. CDR3 size: 14 residues. Trimming removed 9 bases from V and 4 bases from J, with 16 bases in between. CDR3 nucleotide sequence: TGTGCCAGTGGGGATGGGGGAGGATACAATGAGCAGTTCTTC. Amino acid sequence: CASGDGGGYNEQFF.

The chain combines TRBV27 with TRBJ2-1; 9 bases agree with TRBD1. The CDR3 spans 13 residues. Germline CDR1 reads MNHEY; CDR2 reads SMNVEV (reference sequence). J was trimmed by 9 bases and V by 6 bases; bases with no gene match: 6. CDR3 coding DNA: TGTGCCAGCAGGGGGACAGGGTTGGCTGAGCAGTTCTTC. This gives the protein CASRGTGLAEQFF.

This chain connects TRBV7-9 to TRBJ1-6; 8 bases fit TRBD1. The CDR3 loop spans 16 amino acids. The junction had 5 bases not matched to a gene; V was cut back by 4 bases and J by 3 bases. Per the germline V gene, CDR1 is SEHNR and CDR2 is FQNEAQ (reference sequence). The CDR3 DNA reads as TGTGCCAGCAGCTCGACAGGGGACAACTATAATTCACCCCTCCACTTT. This encodes CASSSTGDNYNSPLHF.

This clonotype was picked up a small number of times. The V call is TRBV3-1, the J call TRBJ2-5; the match to TRBD2 covers 14 bases. The J call could be wrong; TRBJ2-7 is a better fit for the DNA end. Germline assignment: CDR1 LGHDT and CDR2 YNNKEL (reference sequence). This CDR3 comprises 15 residues. The CDR3 bases are TGTGCCAGCAGCCACGGACTAGCGGGGGGCAACGAGCAGTACTTC. Its protein is CASSHGLAGGNEQYF.

The DNA for the CDR3 is TGCGCCAGCAGCTTAGTACAGGGGGGAAGCGGGTCCTACAATGAGCAGTACTTC. Protein sequence: CASSLVQGGSGSYNEQYF. This chain links TRBV5-1 with TRBJ2-1; 8 bases align to TRBD1. The J call is doubtful: the DNA matches TRBJ2-7 better. Germline-derived CDR1 and CDR2 are SGHRS and YFSETQ. The CDR3 contains 18 residues.

This clonotype showed up just a few times. This sequence joins TRBV7-8 and TRBJ2-1; TRBD1 aligns across 9 bases. Germline CDR1 SGHVS, CDR2 FQNEAQ. This CDR3 comprises 16 residues. V lost 2 bases to trimming and J lost 7 bases; unmatched junction nucleotides: 9. The DNA of the CDR3 is TGTGCCAGCAGCTTAAGAATCGTCGACAGGGGGAATGAGCAGTTCTTC. It encodes CASSLRIVDRGNEQFF.

A few counts support this clonotype. The gene calls are TRBV12-3 or TRBV12-4 and TRBJ2-5, with 9 bases aligning to TRBD2. This CDR3 region has 17 residues. The V segment lost 5 bases and the J segment 4 bases; nucleotides outside the gene matches: 14. CDR3 protein: CASSPQIAGAGRETQYF. Written as DNA, the CDR3 is TGTGCCAGCAGTCCCCAAATAGCGGGGGCCGGACGAGAGACCCAGTACTTC.